The rows below give T cell receptor beta chains drawn from one sample of a study of metastatic and nonmetastatic thyroid tumors. TCRdb re-clonotyped the PCR reads via MiXCR. The sample records 11,000 or so clones, 32% being singletons. Sequencing used tumor tissue. The receptors shown here come from a female donor with papillary thyroid cancer or a benign thyroid nodule (not recorded which). Some clones in this sample may be carry-over from other donors' samples. CDR3s include the opening cysteine and the closing phenylalanine or tryptophan. D genes are given only for firm matches. Clone size is shown for a subset of rows, as once, few, many or a class of expanded clone.

abundance: many
len: 15
j_gene: TRBJ1-1
d_gene: TRBD1
v_gene: TRBV14
CDR3nt: TGTGCCAGCAGCCAAGCCAGAGGACAGGGCAGACTAACTTTCTTT
CDR3aa: CASSQARGQGRLTFF

abundance: medium-sized
len: 16
j_gene: TRBJ2-7
d_gene: TRBD2
v_gene: TRBV6-2/TRBV6-3
CDR3nt: TGTGCCAGCAGCCACCGACTAGCGGGAGAAGGCTACGAGCAGTACTTC
CDR3aa: CASSHRLAGEGYEQYF

abundance: .
len: 12
j_gene: TRBJ2-7
d_gene: .
v_gene: TRBV5-1
CDR3nt: TGCGCCAGCAGCCTCCGGGGCTACGAGCAGTACTTC
CDR3aa: CASSLRGYEQYF

abundance: .
len: 16
j_gene: TRBJ1-1
d_gene: .
v_gene: TRBV18
CDR3nt: TGTGCCAGCTCCCAACTGTGTCTGGTACTAAACACTGAAGCTTTCTTT
CDR3aa: CASSQLCLVLNTEAFF

abundance: .
len: 13
j_gene: TRBJ2-7
d_gene: TRBD2
v_gene: TRBV28
CDR3nt: TGTGCCAGCAGTTTATTGGGGACTAGTGGTCTATACTTC
CDR3aa: CASSLLGTSGLYF

abundance: many
len: 15
j_gene: TRBJ2-7
d_gene: .
v_gene: TRBV19
CDR3nt: TGTGCCAGTAGTATAGCGGGAGTGCCCGCGTACGAGCAGTACTTC
CDR3aa: CASSIAGVPAYEQYF

abundance: few
len: 15
j_gene: TRBJ2-7
d_gene: .
v_gene: TRBV27
CDR3nt: TGTGCCAGCAGTCTTAGGGCCGTGGGGCCATACGAGCAGTACTTC
CDR3aa: CASSLRAVGPYEQYF

abundance: many
len: 13
j_gene: TRBJ1-1
d_gene: .
v_gene: TRBV7-2
CDR3nt: TGTGCCAGCAGCTTAAACTGGAACACTGAAGCTTTCTTT
CDR3aa: CASSLNWNTEAFF

abundance: .
len: 13
j_gene: TRBJ2-1
d_gene: .
v_gene: TRBV11-2
CDR3nt: TGTGCCAGCAGATTAGATGGCAGAGGAACGCAGTTCTTC
CDR3aa: CASRLDGRGTQFF

abundance: .
len: 16
j_gene: TRBJ1-1
d_gene: .
v_gene: TRBV10-2
CDR3nt: TGCGCCAGCAGTGGTTTTGGAAGCAGTTTAGTGACTGAAGCTTTCTTT
CDR3aa: CASSGFGSSLVTEAFF

abundance: .
len: 16
j_gene: TRBJ2-1
d_gene: TRBD2
v_gene: TRBV6-5
CDR3nt: TGTGCCAGCAGTTCCATAGGGACTAGCGCCTACAATGAGCAGTTCTTC
CDR3aa: CASSSIGTSAYNEQFF

abundance: .
len: 15
j_gene: TRBJ2-1
d_gene: TRBD2
v_gene: TRBV9
CDR3nt: TGTGCCAGCAGGCCTGGACTAGCGTGGGATAATGAGCAGTTCTTC
CDR3aa: CASRPGLAWDNEQFF

abundance: many
len: 16
j_gene: TRBJ2-5
d_gene: .
v_gene: TRBV5-4
CDR3nt: TGTGCCAGCAGCCTGACGACAGGCACTAGACAAGAGACCCAGTACTTC
CDR3aa: CASSLTTGTRQETQYF

abundance: many
len: 16
j_gene: TRBJ2-2
d_gene: TRBD2
v_gene: TRBV9
CDR3nt: TGTGCCAGCAGCGTAGAGGAGCGGGGTAACACCGGGGAGCTGTTTTTT
CDR3aa: CASSVEERGNTGELFF

abundance: .
len: 14
j_gene: TRBJ1-3
d_gene: TRBD1
v_gene: TRBV3-1
CDR3nt: TGTGCCAGCAGGGGGGACAGCTCTGGAAACACCATATATTTT
CDR3aa: CASRGDSSGNTIYF

abundance: few
len: 14
j_gene: TRBJ2-7
d_gene: .
v_gene: TRBV12-3/TRBV12-4
CDR3nt: TGTGCCATCAGTTCGGACATCCTTCTCAGGGAGCAGTACTTC
CDR3aa: CAISSDILLREQYF

abundance: many
len: 13
j_gene: TRBJ2-3
d_gene: .
v_gene: TRBV19
CDR3nt: TGTGCCAGTAGTCAGGGGCTAGCAGATACGCAGTATTTT
CDR3aa: CASSQGLADTQYF

abundance: few
len: 13
j_gene: TRBJ1-2
d_gene: .
v_gene: TRBV6-1
CDR3nt: TGTGCCAGCAGTGATGGGGTAGACTATGGCTACACCTTC
CDR3aa: CASSDGVDYGYTF

abundance: many
len: 19
j_gene: TRBJ2-1
d_gene: .
v_gene: TRBV7-9
CDR3nt: TGTGCCAGCAGCAACCCGGGAACCCGGTCATGGAGTTCCTACAATGAGCAGTTCTTC
CDR3aa: CASSNPGTRSWSSYNEQFF

abundance: .
len: 13
j_gene: TRBJ1-2
d_gene: .
v_gene: TRBV20-1
CDR3nt: TGCAGTGCTAGCCCGGACAGCAACTATGGCTACACCTTC
CDR3aa: CSASPDSNYGYTF

abundance: few
len: 11
j_gene: TRBJ2-7
d_gene: .
v_gene: TRBV12-3/TRBV12-4
CDR3nt: TGTGCCAGCAGTCGCCTCTACGAGCAGTACTTC
CDR3aa: CASSRLYEQYF

abundance: .
len: 14
j_gene: TRBJ2-7
d_gene: TRBD1
v_gene: TRBV5-8
CDR3nt: TGTGCCAGCACTAGGACAGGGGGAATGAGGGAGCAGTACTTC
CDR3aa: CASTRTGGMREQYF

abundance: once
len: 16
j_gene: TRBJ2-2
d_gene: TRBD1
v_gene: TRBV5-1
CDR3nt: TGCGCCAGCAGATCCCGCGGACAGGGTCCCACCGGGGAGCTGTTTTTT
CDR3aa: CASRSRGQGPTGELFF

abundance: medium-sized
len: 12
j_gene: TRBJ2-7
d_gene: .
v_gene: TRBV5-1
CDR3nt: TGCGCCAGCCGCTCACCCAGCAGCGAGCAGTACTTC
CDR3aa: CASRSPSSEQYF

abundance: medium-sized
len: 14
j_gene: TRBJ1-6
d_gene: .
v_gene: TRBV6-1
CDR3nt: TGTGCCAGCAGTGAAGCGGGATGGAATTCACCCCTCCACTTT
CDR3aa: CASSEAGWNSPLHF

abundance: .
len: 13
j_gene: TRBJ1-5
d_gene: .
v_gene: TRBV6-1
CDR3nt: TGTGCCAGCAGTGAGGGGGAGACTCAGCCCCAGCATTTT
CDR3aa: CASSEGETQPQHF

abundance: .
len: 14
j_gene: TRBJ2-2
d_gene: .
v_gene: TRBV27
CDR3nt: TGTGCCAGCAGTTTTGGAACGTTAACCGGGGAGCTGTTTTTT
CDR3aa: CASSFGTLTGELFF

abundance: medium-sized
len: 17
j_gene: TRBJ2-3
d_gene: .
v_gene: TRBV7-2
CDR3nt: TGTGCCAGCAGCTCTTTCCCCCGGGCAGGCAGCACAGATACGCAGTATTTT
CDR3aa: CASSSFPRAGSTDTQYF

abundance: many
len: 13
j_gene: TRBJ1-5
d_gene: TRBD1
v_gene: TRBV2
CDR3nt: TGTGCCAGCGGACAGGCGACGGATCAGCCCCAGCATTTT
CDR3aa: CASGQATDQPQHF

abundance: many
len: 13
j_gene: TRBJ2-5
d_gene: .
v_gene: TRBV29-1
CDR3nt: TGCAGCGTTCGGGCCCTGAGGATTGAGACCCAGTACTTC
CDR3aa: CSVRALRIETQYF

abundance: .
len: 14
j_gene: TRBJ2-1
d_gene: .
v_gene: TRBV11-3
CDR3nt: TGTGCCAGCAGCTTACTTAGGGGCTCCCCGGAGAAGCTCTTC
CDR3aa: CASSLLRGSPEKLF

abundance: .
len: 16
j_gene: TRBJ2-2
d_gene: .
v_gene: TRBV9
CDR3nt: TGTGCCAGCTCCCCAGGCCGGTCAGCGGTCACCGGGGAGCTGTTTTTT
CDR3aa: CASSPGRSAVTGELFF

abundance: once
len: 17
j_gene: TRBJ2-1
d_gene: .
v_gene: TRBV9
CDR3nt: TGTGCCAGCAGCGTAGGTCCCAAAAACGGGATTGTTGATGAGCAGTTCTTC
CDR3aa: CASSVGPKNGIVDEQFF

abundance: few
len: 12
j_gene: TRBJ2-7
d_gene: .
v_gene: TRBV28
CDR3nt: TGTGCCAGCGACTCCTCCCGCTACGAGAAGTACTTC
CDR3aa: CASDSSRYEKYF

abundance: few
len: 13
j_gene: TRBJ1-2
d_gene: .
v_gene: TRBV27
CDR3nt: TGTGCCAGCAGTTTAAACCAGGGAGGTGGCTGCACATTC
CDR3aa: CASSLNQGGGCTF

abundance: medium-sized
len: 15
j_gene: TRBJ2-5
d_gene: TRBD1
v_gene: TRBV6-1
CDR3nt: TGTGCCAGCAGTGATAGGGACAGGGGGTTGAAGACCCAGTACTTC
CDR3aa: CASSDRDRGLKTQYF

abundance: few
len: 16
j_gene: TRBJ2-7
d_gene: .
v_gene: TRBV10-1
CDR3nt: TGCGCCAGCAGCCCTTTTGTGGGACGCCCTCCCTACGAGCAGTACTTC
CDR3aa: CASSPFVGRPPYEQYF

abundance: .
len: 14
j_gene: TRBJ2-7
d_gene: TRBD2
v_gene: TRBV6-6
CDR3nt: TGTGCCAGCAGTTACGGGGGGGTAGGCTACGAGCAGTACTTC
CDR3aa: CASSYGGVGYEQYF

abundance: .
len: 15
j_gene: TRBJ2-1
d_gene: .
v_gene: TRBV12-3/TRBV12-4
CDR3nt: TGTGCCAGCAGTCGAGACTACCCCTCCTACAATGAGCAGTTCTTC
CDR3aa: CASSRDYPSYNEQFF

abundance: medium-sized
len: 16
j_gene: TRBJ1-2
d_gene: TRBD1
v_gene: TRBV4-1
CDR3nt: TGCGCCAGCAGCCCATCCCCGGGACAGGGGGCGCCCGGCTACACCTTC
CDR3aa: CASSPSPGQGAPGYTF

abundance: .
len: 15
j_gene: TRBJ2-7
d_gene: TRBD1
v_gene: TRBV7-8
CDR3nt: TGTGCCAGCAGCTTAGGGGGACAGGAATCCTACGAGCAGTACTTC
CDR3aa: CASSLGGQESYEQYF

abundance: once
len: 14
j_gene: TRBJ2-7
d_gene: TRBD1
v_gene: TRBV20-1
CDR3nt: TGCAGTTCCGGGACAGGATTGAGGCTCTACGAGCAGTACTTC
CDR3aa: CSSGTGLRLYEQYF

abundance: .
len: 17
j_gene: TRBJ2-4
d_gene: .
v_gene: TRBV4-3
CDR3nt: TGCGCCAGCAGCCAAGAAAGGAGCTGGGGGAGCCAAAACATTCAGTACTTC
CDR3aa: CASSQERSWGSQNIQYF

abundance: large
len: 17
j_gene: TRBJ2-7
d_gene: TRBD2
v_gene: TRBV25-1
CDR3nt: TGTGCCAGCAGTGAGGGGCAGGGAACTAGCGGGAGGTACGAGCAGTACTTC
CDR3aa: CASSEGQGTSGRYEQYF

abundance: .
len: 14
j_gene: TRBJ2-7
d_gene: .
v_gene: TRBV18
CDR3nt: TGTGCCAGCTCACCACACGTCCACTCCTACGAGCAGTACTTC
CDR3aa: CASSPHVHSYEQYF

abundance: .
len: 15
j_gene: TRBJ2-3
d_gene: TRBD2
v_gene: TRBV11-2
CDR3nt: TGTGCCAGCAGCCCGCAAGCGGGAGGCGCAGATACGCAGTATTTT
CDR3aa: CASSPQAGGADTQYF